This T cell receptor (beta chain) appears in the sequencing data of a study of T cell repertoires in cytomegalovirus infection. Across the whole study: Recently described HLA-C-restricted plus well-studied HLA-B-restricted CMV epitopes were used. It was the public TCR beta signatures that indicated both CMV infection and matching HLA type.

Of note for this clonotype: Antigen: not known.

After removal of 6 bases from V and 2 bases from J, the junction contained 6 bases not matched to a gene. CDR1 MNHNS and CDR2 SASEGT come from the germline V gene. The CDR3 loop spans 15 amino acids. One entry per CDR3 protein results from TCRdb running MiXCR on the reads. This sample has fewer than 950,000 distinct CDR3 sequences, with 30% to 35% found just once. Overall study results and limits: CMV carriers having the relevant HLA were flagged by cumulative public TCR beta family frequency. Dominant in the ex vivo response were TCR beta clonotypes restricted by HLA-C and specific for CMV.

This chain connects TRBV6-1 to TRBJ1-5, with TRBD1 matching over 8 bases. The TCR was taken from a human donor in good health (CMV status not recorded). Some clones in this sample may be carry-over from other donors' samples. The sequences come from cultured CD8+ T cells from PBMCs, collected from culture after CMV antigen stimulation. Here the CDR3 DNA reads TGTGCCAGCAGAAAGGGACAGGAAGGCAATCAGCCCCAGCATTTT. It encodes CASRKGQEGNQPQHF.